What follows describes a single TCR beta chain. Its antigen is undetermined. The data stem from a study of cytomegalovirus exposure and HLA in healthy donors. Study observations and caveats: Indistinguishability led to the exclusion of some V segments, TRBV6-2 and TRBV6-3 included.

It was with 60 Vbeta and 13 Jbeta primers that the PCR ran. Some clones are missing from TCRdb's copy, which holds only in-frame ones; the method was immunoSEQ multiplex PCR. Among a few hundred thousand clones, around 77% were seen once, and the ten largest hold just under 3%. The germline CDR1 and CDR2 sequences are GTSNPN and SVGIG (reference sequence). This CDR3 spans 14 amino acids. The V and J ends lost 0 bases and 8 bases respectively, with 11 bases between them. The TCR originated in a woman in her 30s in good health and CMV-seronegative. Sequencing was performed on PBMCs. The chain has TRBV30 and TRBJ1-6; D call uncertain. CDR3 nucleotide sequence: TGTGCCTGGAGTGTATTTGGAGAGGATTCACCCCTCCACTTT. It specifies CAWSVFGEDSPLHF.